The 9 T cell receptor beta chains reported below all come from one sample, sequenced in a study of cytomegalovirus exposure and HLA in healthy donors. The PCR made use of 60 Vbeta and 13 Jbeta primers. TCRdb keeps only in-frame clones here, not all; method: immunoSEQ multiplex PCR. The sample shows about 120,000 clones, 83% of them seen only once. The sequencing input was PBMCs. The receptors stem from a woman between 35 and 50 years old in good health and CMV-seropositive.

The V call is TRBV28, the J call TRBJ1-2, with D perhaps matching TRBD1 (6 bases). Trimming removed 2 bases from V and 3 bases from J, with 7 bases in between. Germline V CDR1 and CDR2: MDHEN, SYDVKM. This CDR3 is built from 13 residues. The CDR3 DNA sequence: TGTGCCAGCAGTTTAAGACAGGACTATGGCTACACCTTC. This gives the protein CASSLRQDYGYTF.

V is TRBV30 and J is TRBJ2-7; D is undetermined. The CDR3 sequence is 12 residues long. CDR1 and CDR2 from the germline V gene are GTSNPN and SVGIG (reference sequence). Deletions cut 4 bases from V and 3 bases from J, with 10 bases between. Here the CDR3 reads CAWKPDIYEQYF. The CDR3 DNA follows: TGTGCCTGGAAACCCGACATCTACGAGCAGTACTTC.

This sequence joins TRBV18 and TRBJ2-7; D is perhaps TRBD2 (6 bases). Germline V lookup: CDR1 KGHSH, CDR2 LQKENI. Trimming removed 3 bases from V and 7 bases from J, with 19 bases in between. CDR3 length: 15 residues. The CDR3 spells CASSPWAFPRDEQYF. Here the CDR3 DNA reads TGTGCCAGCTCACCCTGGGCTTTCCCGCGGGATGAGCAGTACTTC.

This chain joins TRBV11-2 and TRBJ2-1; D gene ambiguous. Trimming stripped 4 bases from V and 8 bases from J, with 12 bases between. The CDR3 contains 13 residues. Looked up from germline, CDR1 is SGHAT and CDR2 is FQNNGV. The DNA of the CDR3 is TGTGCCAGCAGCTCACCTCTAGAACATGAGCAGTTCTTC. As protein: CASSSPLEHEQFF. The entire variable domain, with the rest obtained from reference TRBV11-2 and TRBJ2-1, is as follows: EAGVAQSPRYKIIEKRQSVAFWCNPISGHATLYWYQQILGQGPKLLIQFQNNGVVDDSQLPKDRFSAERLKGVDSTLKIQPAKLEDSAVYLCASSSPLEHEQFFGPGTRLTVL.

The rearrangement joins TRBV11-2 to TRBJ2-1, with a weak D call TRBD2 (7 bases). CDR1 is SGHAT and CDR2 is FQNNGV in the germline V gene. CDR3 length: 14 amino acids. Trimming took 2 bases from V and 6 from J, leaving 11 bases between them. In DNA form, the CDR3 reads TGTGCCAGCAGCTTAAATAGGGGGGGCAATGAGCAGTTCTTC. It yields the protein CASSLNRGGNEQFF. Filled out from reference TRBV11-2 and TRBJ2-1, the complete variable domain reads EAGVAQSPRYKIIEKRQSVAFWCNPISGHATLYWYQQILGQGPKLLIQFQNNGVVDDSQLPKDRFSAERLKGVDSTLKIQPAKLEDSAVYLCASSLNRGGNEQFFGPGTRLTVL.

CDR3 sequence: CASSPGQEYNEQFF. The CDR3 DNA follows: TGTGCCAGCAGTCCGGGACAGGAGTACAATGAGCAGTTCTTC. The chain joins TRBV6-5 to TRBJ2-1; 8 bases align to TRBD1. CDR3 size: 14 residues. In germline, CDR1 is MNHEY, CDR2 SVGAGI. V was clipped by 5 bases and J by 4 bases; unmatched bases: 4.

V is TRBV4-3 and J is TRBJ2-1; TRBD2 might be the D (6 bases). Trimming took 0 bases from V and 3 from J, leaving 9 bases between them. CDR3 size: 15 residues. Germline values: CDR1 LGHNA, CDR2 YSLEER. For the CDR3, the DNA is TGCGCCAGCAGCCAAGATTGGCGGGGCTACAATGAGCAGTTCTTC. As protein: CASSQDWRGYNEQFF.

The rearrangement joins TRBV6-6 to TRBJ1-2; D is unresolved. The length of the CDR3 is 10 residues. V was clipped by 8 bases and J by 4 bases, with 5 bases between them. Germline CDR1 MNHNY, CDR2 SVGAGI (reference sequence). This CDR3 reads CASRSYGYTF. The CDR3 bases are TGTGCCAGCCGCAGCTATGGCTACACCTTC.

V usage is TRBV25-1 and J usage is TRBJ1-2, with a possible D match to TRBD1 (6 bases). Trimming took 5 bases from V and 7 from J, leaving 11 bases between them. Germline CDR1 reads MGHDK; CDR2 reads SYGVNS. This CDR3 region has 12 residues. The CDR3 here is CASSWGPGGYTF. CDR3 nucleotides: TGTGCCAGCAGTTGGGGGCCCGGTGGCTACACCTTC.